The 7 T cell receptor beta chains in this list originate from one sample, sequenced in a study of cytomegalovirus exposure and HLA in healthy donors. In the PCR, 60 Vbeta and 13 Jbeta primers were used. Sequencing used immunoSEQ multiplex PCR; TCRdb keeps in-frame clones, though not all of them. This sample yields approximately 140,000 clones, of which 75% to 85% are seen a single time; less than 7.5% belongs to the top ten. The sample consisted of PBMCs. All receptors derive from a woman aged 40 to 55 in good health and CMV-seropositive.

V gene TRBV6-5 combines with J gene TRBJ2-2, with TRBD2 matching over 8 bases. The CDR3 extends over 14 amino acids. CDR1 is MNHEY and CDR2 is SVGAGI in the germline V gene. V dropped 8 bases and J dropped 4; count of bases not matched to a gene: 6. CDR3 residues: CASLREAGTGELFF. CDR3 nucleotides: TGTGCCAGCTTGCGGGAGGCCGGCACCGGGGAGCTGTTTTTT.

The count of this clone is one. This chain joins TRBV11-3 and TRBJ2-2; 16 bases match TRBD2. The CDR3 spans 17 residues. Germline V gene data show CDR1 as SGHNT and CDR2 as YENEEA. The V and J ends lost 4 bases and 7 bases, in that order; junction bases with no gene match: 6. This CDR3 is CASSSGTSGRAVGELFF. CDR3 nucleotide sequence: TGTGCCAGCAGCTCCGGGACTAGCGGGAGGGCCGTCGGGGAGCTGTTTTTT.

DNA of the CDR3: TGTGCCAGCAGTCTTAGTATCGGGGGCAATCAGCCCCAGCATTTT. It is translated as CASSLSIGGNQPQHF. V is TRBV6-5 and J is TRBJ1-5, with D hard to call. V lost 5 bases and J 2 bases, leaving 13 bases between the germline ends. The CDR3 spans 15 residues. Germline V gene sequence: CDR1 MNHEY, CDR2 SVGAGI.

The V call is TRBV9, the J call TRBJ2-1, with 8 positions matching TRBD2. The CDR3 has 15 residues. Germline assignment: CDR1 SGDLS and CDR2 YYNGEE. The J segment lost 0 bases and the V segment lost 3 bases, leaving 2 bases of the junction unmatched. CDR3 sequence (DNA): TGTGCCAGCAGCGCGGGAGGGAGCTCCTACAATGAGCAGTTCTTC. It codes for CASSAGGSSYNEQFF.

The chain recombines TRBV18 with TRBJ1-1, with TRBD1 matching 7 bases. The germline CDR1 and CDR2 sequences are KGHSH and LQKENI. This CDR3 is 13 amino acids long. Trimming cost V 0 bases and J 5 bases; bases outside gene matches: 0. Written as DNA, the CDR3 is TGTGCCAGCTCACCACCGACAGGGACTGAAGCTTTCTTT. This gives the protein CASSPPTGTEAFF.

The chain has TRBV18 and TRBJ1-5; TRBD1 matches at 9 bases. J gave up 3 bases and V 4 bases, and 7 bases lay outside the gene matches. CDR1 and CDR2 (germline): KGHSH, LQKENI. This CDR3 is 16 amino acids long. The CDR3 spells CASSLTGTGPNQPQHF. CDR3 in DNA: TGTGCCAGCTCACTAACCGGGACAGGGCCCAATCAGCCCCAGCATTTT.

The chain couples TRBV2 to TRBJ2-1; weak D call: TRBD2 (5 bases). V gave up 3 bases and J gave up 0 bases, with 9 bases separating them. This CDR3 contains 15 residues. Germline CDR1 is SNHLY and CDR2 is FYNNEI. Written as DNA, the CDR3 is TGTGCCAGCAGTGACCCTGGGAGCTCCTACAATGAGCAGTTCTTC. Translating it yields CASSDPGSSYNEQFF.